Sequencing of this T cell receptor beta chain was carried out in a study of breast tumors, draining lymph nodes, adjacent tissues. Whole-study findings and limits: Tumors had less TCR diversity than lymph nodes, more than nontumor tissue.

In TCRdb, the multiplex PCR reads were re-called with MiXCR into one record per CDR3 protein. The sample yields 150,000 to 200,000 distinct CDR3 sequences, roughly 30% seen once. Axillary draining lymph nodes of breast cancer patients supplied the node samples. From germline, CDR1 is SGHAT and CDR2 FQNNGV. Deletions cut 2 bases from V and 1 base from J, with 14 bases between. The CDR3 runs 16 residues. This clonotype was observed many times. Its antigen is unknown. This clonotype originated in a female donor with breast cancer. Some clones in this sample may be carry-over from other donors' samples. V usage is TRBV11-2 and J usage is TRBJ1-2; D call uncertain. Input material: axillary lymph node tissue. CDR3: CASSLKSKTLNYGYTF. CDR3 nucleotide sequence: TGTGCCAGCAGCTTAAAGTCAAAAACTCTTAACTATGGCTACACCTTC.